These 20 T cell receptor beta chains were all obtained from the same sample, sequenced in a study of blood T cells in healthy people across ages (dated by TCRdb to between 2014 and 2017). The protocol used for the library was 5' RACE. TCRdb names Illumina HiSeq 2500 as the instrument used. A second about 7 to 12 cycle PCR used a sample-barcoded 5' primer and a J-beta primer mix. Using fastp at Q25 and MiXCR, TCRdb reprocessed the public reads and kept productive beta chains. Every CDR3 protein is listed once, alongside the most common genes and DNA of its rows. For this sample there are over 1,300,000 distinct CDR3 sequences; around 55% appear just once. Roughly 7% of the sample is in the top ten clones. Sample: blood. Source of these receptors: a man between 18 and 35 years old in good health.

This chain uses TRBV2 with TRBJ2-7; a weak D match, TRBD1 (5 bases). The J call is uncertain, as TRBJ2-5 better fits the DNA end. CDR3 length equals 11 residues. The V gene's germline CDR1 is SNHLY and CDR2 FYNNEI. For the CDR3, the DNA is TGTGCCAGCGACAGTTCAGGGACCCAGTACTTC. Translating gives CASDSSGTQYF.

This clonotype was observed a handful of times. The chain employs TRBV4-1 and TRBJ2-5; 7 bases map to TRBD1. The better agreement between TRBJ2-7 and the DNA end casts doubt on the J call. The CDR3 is 14 residues long. CDR1 MGHRA and CDR2 YSYEKL come from the germline V gene. The CDR3: CASSQDRSIYEQYF. In nucleotides, the CDR3 is TGCGCCAGCAGCCAGGACAGGTCTATATACGAGCAGTACTTC.

This clonotype appeared a single time. V usage is TRBV3-1 and J usage is TRBJ2-5, with 15 bases that match TRBD2. This CDR3 is built from 21 residues. Germline V lookup: CDR1 LGHDT, CDR2 YNNKEL (reference sequence). Germline trimming cut 1 base from V and 1 base from J; bases unmatched to any gene: 13. The CDR3 here is CASSQVGGLAGGPFLQETQYF. As DNA, the CDR3 is TGTGCCAGCAGCCAAGTAGGAGGACTAGCGGGAGGGCCCTTCCTCCAAGAGACCCAGTACTTC.

The CDR3 bases are TGTGCCAGCAGCTTACAAGGCCCCGGGACAGGGGGGGGCTATGGCTACACCTTC. This encodes CASSLQGPGTGGGYGYTF. This chain connects TRBV7-2 to TRBJ1-2; 11 bases fit TRBD1. The CDR3 is made up of 18 amino acids. Germline lookup yields CDR1 SGHTA and CDR2 FQGNSA. J gave up 4 bases and V 2 bases, and 12 bases lay outside the gene matches.

The genes are TRBV6-5 and TRBJ1-4, with D maybe TRBD1 (5 bases). CDR3 length: 17 amino acids. V was shortened by 0 bases and J by 0 bases, with 11 bases between the two germline ends. CDR1 MNHEY and CDR2 SVGAGI come from the germline V gene. The chain's CDR3 is CASSYSGAHATNEKLFF. The CDR3 DNA reads as TGTGCCAGCAGTTACTCCGGGGCCCATGCAACTAATGAAAAACTGTTTTTT.

This clonotype was seen just once. This chain connects TRBV7-9 to TRBJ2-1; unclear D gene. The J call may be mistaken, given a closer DNA end match to TRBJ2-5. The CDR3 runs to 12 residues. CDR1 and CDR2 from the germline V gene are SEHNR and FQNEAQ (reference sequence). CDR3 bases: TGTGCCAGCAGCTTTGGGTTCGAGACCCAGTACTTC. Residues: CASSFGFETQYF.

This clonotype turned up a few times. The chain links TRBV9 to TRBJ2-4, with TRBD2 matching over 10 bases. The trim removed 1 base at V and 8 bases at J, leaving 9 bases unmatched. The CDR3 spans 16 residues. Germline V lookup: CDR1 SGDLS, CDR2 YYNGEE. The CDR3 sequence is CASSVLAGAGKDIQYF. For the CDR3, the DNA is TGTGCCAGCAGCGTACTAGCGGGAGCGGGGAAGGACATTCAGTACTTC.

The sample holds a few counts of this clonotype. V is TRBV3-1 and J is TRBJ2-7, with D maybe TRBD2 (5 bases). Germline CDR1 is LGHDT and CDR2 is YNNKEL (reference sequence). The CDR3 extends over 14 amino acids. The V end lost 7 bases, the J end lost 3 bases, and 16 bases lay between the germline ends. CDR3 in DNA: TGTGCCAGCACGGATAGAGGGATGGGCTACGAGCAGTACTTC. Translation gives CASTDRGMGYEQYF.

This chain joins TRBV12-3 or TRBV12-4 and TRBJ2-7; D is possibly TRBD1 (5 bases). Deletions cut 6 bases from V and 10 bases from J, with 13 bases between. This CDR3 has 11 amino acids. CDR3 nucleotides: TGTGCCAGCAGCCAGGGTGCAATTCAGTACTTC. This translates into CASSQGAIQYF.

The gene calls are TRBV20-1 and TRBJ2-7; 7 bases fit TRBD1. The V and J ends lost 1 base and 3 bases, in that order; junction bases with no gene match: 6. The CDR3 consists of 14 residues. CDR1 DFQATT and CDR2 SNEGSKA come from the germline V gene (reference sequence). CDR3 loop: CSARGAGQVYEQYF. The CDR3 DNA reads as TGCAGTGCTAGAGGAGCCGGACAGGTCTACGAGCAGTACTTC.

This chain connects TRBV21-1 to TRBJ2-5; the D call TRBD2 from the table was never checked on the DNA. TRBJ2-7 matches the DNA end more closely, so the J call is doubtful. TRBV21-1 is termed a pseudogene. This CDR3 has 15 residues. The CDR3 sequence is CASSTAGLAVYEQYF. In DNA, the CDR3 is TGTGCCAGCAGCACCGCGGGACTAGCAGTCTACGAGCAGTACTTC.

The rearrangement uses TRBV10-2 and TRBJ1-6; TRBD1 is a possible D gene (5 bases). The V end was cut by 6 bases, the J end by 1 base, with 13 bases between. Germline V CDR1 and CDR2: WSHSY, SAAADI. The CDR3 spans 16 residues. This CDR3 is CASSGALGSYNSPLHF. DNA of the CDR3: TGCGCCAGCAGCGGGGCCCTCGGATCCTATAATTCACCCCTCCACTTT.

The CDR3 DNA reads TGTGCCAGCAGCTCATCCGGGACAGGGGAGGAAAAACTGTTTTTT. Its translation: CASSSSGTGEEKLFF. The gene calls are TRBV7-6 and TRBJ1-4, with 10 bases matching TRBD1. Unmatched junction bases numbered 7, after V lost 4 bases and J lost 8 bases. There are 15 residues in the CDR3. The germline V gene has CDR1 SGHVS and CDR2 FNYEAQ.

The chain combines TRBV19 with TRBJ2-2; 7 bases fit TRBD2. Unmatched junction bases numbered 13, after V lost 4 bases and J lost 8 bases. The CDR3 totals 16 residues. Germline-derived CDR1 and CDR2 are LNHDA and SQIVND (reference sequence). The CDR3 spells CASSSKAGFSPGELFF. For the CDR3, the DNA is TGTGCCAGTAGTAGTAAAGCGGGATTCAGTCCGGGGGAGCTGTTTTTT. Full variable domain (remainder filled in from reference TRBV19 and TRBJ2-2): DGGITQSPKYLFRKEGQNVTLSCEQNLNHDAMYWYRQDPGQGLRLIYYSQIVNDFQKGDIAEGYSVSREKKESFPLTVTSAQKNPTAFYLCASSSKAGFSPGELFFGEGSRLTVL.

The chain carries TRBV2 and TRBJ2-1; 9 bases align to TRBD2. The ends lost 0 bases at V and 9 bases at J; junction bases unmatched: 9. Germline V CDR1 and CDR2: SNHLY, FYNNEI. The CDR3 has 16 residues. The CDR3 sequence: CASSEASGTSSSEQFF. The CDR3 DNA follows: TGTGCCAGCAGTGAAGCCTCCGGGACTAGCTCCTCTGAGCAGTTCTTC.

V gene TRBV20-1 combines with J gene TRBJ2-2, with 7 bases that match TRBD1. Germline V lookup: CDR1 DFQATT, CDR2 SNEGSKA (reference sequence). The CDR3 is 14 residues long. Trimming removed 5 bases from V and 3 bases from J; junction bases left unmatched: 6. The CDR3 nucleotides read TGCAGTGCTCTAAGGGGGCCCGACACCGGGGAGCTGTTTTTT. Translated: CSALRGPDTGELFF.

The chain has TRBV12-3 or TRBV12-4 and TRBJ1-1; tentative D call: TRBD1 (5 bases). The CDR3 loop spans 15 amino acids. V was cut by 7 bases and J by 4 bases, with 19 bases left in between. The CDR3 reads CASTVLGPGITEAFF. In DNA form, the CDR3 reads TGTGCCAGCACGGTATTGGGACCGGGGATCACTGAAGCTTTCTTT.

CDR3 region: CASSTHFSGGPLQETQYF. The DNA for the CDR3 is TGTGCCAGCAGTACCCATTTTTCTGGGGGGCCTCTTCAAGAGACCCAGTACTTC. The rearrangement joins TRBV28 to TRBJ2-5, with D perhaps assigned TRBD1 or TRBD2 (6 bases each). CDR1 is MDHEN, CDR2 SYDVKM, per germline. The CDR3 is 18 amino acids. Between the trimmed V and J ends, which lost 5 bases and 2 bases, there was a span of 24 bases.

The chain couples TRBV29-1 to TRBJ2-2; TRBD2 might be the D (5 bases). The length of the CDR3 is 13 residues. Germline CDR1 and CDR2: SQVTM and ANQGSEA. V gave up 3 bases and J gave up 5 bases, with 10 bases separating them. The CDR3 spells CSVDQEDTGELFF. In DNA form, the CDR3 reads TGCAGCGTTGACCAGGAGGATACCGGGGAGCTGTTTTTT.

This clonotype has a handful of counts. The chain employs TRBV7-9 and TRBJ2-1, with 8 bases identical to TRBD2. The CDR3 extends over 16 amino acids. The germline CDR1 and CDR2 sequences are SEHNR and FQNEAQ (reference sequence). The J segment lost 5 bases and the V segment lost 0 bases, leaving 6 bases of the junction unmatched. The CDR3 DNA is TGTGCCAGCAGCTTAGCGGGACTAGGGCGCGACAATGAGCAGTTCTTC. Translated, it gives CASSLAGLGRDNEQFF.